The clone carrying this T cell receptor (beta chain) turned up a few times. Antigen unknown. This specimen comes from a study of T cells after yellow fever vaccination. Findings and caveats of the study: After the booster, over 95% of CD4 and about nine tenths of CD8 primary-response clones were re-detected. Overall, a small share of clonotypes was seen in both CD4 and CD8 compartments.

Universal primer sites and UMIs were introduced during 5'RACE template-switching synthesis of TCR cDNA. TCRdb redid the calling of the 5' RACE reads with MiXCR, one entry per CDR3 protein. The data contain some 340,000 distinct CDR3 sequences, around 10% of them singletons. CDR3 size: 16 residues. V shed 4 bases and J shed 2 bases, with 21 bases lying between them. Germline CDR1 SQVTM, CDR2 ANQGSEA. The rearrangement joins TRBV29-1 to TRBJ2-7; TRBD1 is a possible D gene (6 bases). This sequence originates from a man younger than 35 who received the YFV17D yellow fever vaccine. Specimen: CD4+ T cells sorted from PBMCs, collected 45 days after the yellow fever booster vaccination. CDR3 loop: CSVVARGLFPAYEQYF. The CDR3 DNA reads TGCAGCGTTGTTGCCAGGGGCCTATTTCCCGCCTACGAGCAGTACTTC.